This T cell receptor beta chain was found in a study of blood T cell repertoires in COVID-19. About the research overall: Spain, Italy and the United States supplied samples that represented acute and convalescent COVID-19. T cells, B-cell-depleted T cells, or PBMCs provided the cDNA or gDNA that served as material.

As handled by the study authors: Amplification of reference gene primers provided the estimated nucleated cell counts. TCRdb's copy holds only in-frame clones and misses some; the assay was immunoSEQ multiplex PCR. Clonal size and the V and J genes are those of that table, whereas D and trimming came from the DNA. This sample carries 400,000 to 500,000 clones, 70% to 90% of them seen once, and the ten largest clones take less than 1.5%. Exposed enrollees encountered a COVID-19 case at some point within 2 weeks before study entry. The material sequenced was PBMCs or T cells enriched from blood (not recorded which). The sequence derives from a woman between 18 and 29 years old who had been exposed to COVID-19.

The CDR3, as DNA: TGTGCTAGCCTCAGGGGAGCTATATTCAATCAGCCCCAGCATTTT. Translated: CASLRGAIFNQPQHF. The chain combines TRBV12-5 with TRBJ1-5, with D possibly TRBD1 on 6 matching bases. This CDR3 region has 15 residues. V lost 9 bases to trimming and J lost 3 bases, with 18 bases between them. The V gene's germline CDR1 is LGHNT and CDR2 FRNRAP.